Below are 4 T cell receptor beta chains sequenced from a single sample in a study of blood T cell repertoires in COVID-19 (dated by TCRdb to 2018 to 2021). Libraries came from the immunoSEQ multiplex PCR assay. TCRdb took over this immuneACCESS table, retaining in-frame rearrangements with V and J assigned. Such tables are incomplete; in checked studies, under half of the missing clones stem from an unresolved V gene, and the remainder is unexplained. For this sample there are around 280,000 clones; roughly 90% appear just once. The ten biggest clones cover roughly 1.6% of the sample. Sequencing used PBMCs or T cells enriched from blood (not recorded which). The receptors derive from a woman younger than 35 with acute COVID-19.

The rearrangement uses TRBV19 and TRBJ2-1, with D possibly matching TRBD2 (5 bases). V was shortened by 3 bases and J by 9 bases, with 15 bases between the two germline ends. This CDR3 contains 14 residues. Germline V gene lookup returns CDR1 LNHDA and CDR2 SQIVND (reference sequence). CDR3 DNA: TGTGCCAGTAGTATGTTCCCTAGCCTGGGTGAGCAGTTCTTC. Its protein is CASSMFPSLGEQFF.

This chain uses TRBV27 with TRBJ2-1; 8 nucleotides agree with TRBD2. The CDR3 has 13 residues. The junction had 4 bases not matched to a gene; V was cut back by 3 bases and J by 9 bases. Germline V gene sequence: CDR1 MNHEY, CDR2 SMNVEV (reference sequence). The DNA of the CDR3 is TGTGCCAGCAGTTTGGGACTAGTTCCTGAGCAGTTCTTC. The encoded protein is CASSLGLVPEQFF.

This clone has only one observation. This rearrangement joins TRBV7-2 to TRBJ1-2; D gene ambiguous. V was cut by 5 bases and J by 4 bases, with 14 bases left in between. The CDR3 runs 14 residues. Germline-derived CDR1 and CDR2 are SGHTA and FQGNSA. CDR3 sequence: CASSQLPLGYGYTF. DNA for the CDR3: TGTGCCAGCAGCCAACTACCCCTAGGCTATGGCTACACCTTC. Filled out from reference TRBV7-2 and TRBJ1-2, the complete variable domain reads GAGVSQSPSNKVTEKGKDVELRCDPISGHTALYWYRQSLGQGLEFLIYFQGNSAPDKSGLPSDRFSAERTGGSVSTLTIQRTQQEDSAVYLCASSQLPLGYGYTFGSGTRLTVV.

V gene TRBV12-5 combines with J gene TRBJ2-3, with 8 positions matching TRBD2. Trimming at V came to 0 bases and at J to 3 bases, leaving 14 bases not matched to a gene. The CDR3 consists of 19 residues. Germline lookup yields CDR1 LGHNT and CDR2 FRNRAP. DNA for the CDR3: TGTGCTAGTGGTTTGGTACCCCTTTTAGACGGGAGGGGTACAGATACGCAGTATTTT. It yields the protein CASGLVPLLDGRGTDTQYF.